This T cell receptor (beta chain) was captured by sequencing in a study of T cell responses to AZD1222 COVID-19 vaccine. Study observations and caveats: Donors were mostly white British, more females; clonal diversity possibly underestimated. Sampled repertoires all dated from after the peak T cell response. Recipients of AZD1222 seropositive at baseline numbered only 6 or 7. Among vaccine-associated CD4 TCRs, coverage spanned spike, with dominance at 160-218 and 743-854.

As to this clone: What it binds is unknown.

The protocol was immunoSEQ multiplex PCR, while the TCRdb copy is restricted to in-frame clones and leaves out a portion. The table includes roughly 140,000 clones, around 89% detected once. Germline CDR1 PRHDT, CDR2 FYEKMQ (reference sequence). The CDR3 is 15 residues long. V gave up 5 bases and J gave up 3 bases; unmatched junction bases: 5. Sequenced material: peripheral blood, taken on day 0 of MenACWY control vaccination. The TCR comes from an adult in good health. The rearrangement joins TRBV13 to TRBJ2-1, with TRBD2 identical over 9 bases. The CDR3 DNA sequence: TGTGCCAGCAGCCAGCGGGGGGCTTTCTACAATGAGCAGTTCTTC. It translates to CASSQRGAFYNEQFF.